The present T cell receptor beta chain was sequenced within a study of radiotherapy plus CTLA-4 blockade in lung cancer. Study-wide background: Among patients, about 20% showed objective responses, and approximately 29% had disease control. Study results and limitations: In blood, tumor-derived TCR clones expanded after radiotherapy plus ipilimumab. Early blood T cell clone dynamics reportedly forecast response best, with interferon-beta.

The V end lost 0 bases, the J end lost 2 bases, and 8 bases lay between the germline ends. Germline CDR1 SGHTS, CDR2 YDEGEE. This CDR3 has 15 residues. Comments on this clone: What it binds is not known.

TCRdb keeps only in-frame clones here, not all; method: immunoSEQ multiplex PCR. Of 100,000 to 150,000 clones listed, about four fifths are singletons. The source was peripheral blood, collected from a patient treated with radiotherapy plus ipilimumab. The source of this sequence is a human donor with non-small cell lung cancer who had a partial response to radiotherapy plus ipilimumab. This chain joins TRBV5-8 and TRBJ1-4; maybe TRBD1 (5 bases). CDR3 amino acids: CASSLEGLTNEKLFF. CDR3 sequence (DNA): TGTGCCAGCAGCTTGGAGGGGCTGACTAATGAAAAACTGTTTTTT.